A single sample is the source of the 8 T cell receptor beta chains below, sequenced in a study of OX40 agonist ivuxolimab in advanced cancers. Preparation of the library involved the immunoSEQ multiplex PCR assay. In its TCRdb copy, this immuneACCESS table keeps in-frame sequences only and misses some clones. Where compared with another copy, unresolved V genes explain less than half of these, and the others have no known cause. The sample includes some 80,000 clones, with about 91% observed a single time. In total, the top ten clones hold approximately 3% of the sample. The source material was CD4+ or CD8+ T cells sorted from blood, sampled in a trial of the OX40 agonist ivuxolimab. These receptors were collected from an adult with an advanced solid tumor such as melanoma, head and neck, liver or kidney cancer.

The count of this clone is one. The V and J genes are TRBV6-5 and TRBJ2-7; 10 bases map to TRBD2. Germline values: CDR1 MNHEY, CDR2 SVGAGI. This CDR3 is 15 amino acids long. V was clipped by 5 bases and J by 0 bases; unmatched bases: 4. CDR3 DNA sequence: TGTGCCAGCAGTCTAGCGGGAGATCCCTCCTACGAGCAGTACTTC. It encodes CASSLAGDPSYEQYF.

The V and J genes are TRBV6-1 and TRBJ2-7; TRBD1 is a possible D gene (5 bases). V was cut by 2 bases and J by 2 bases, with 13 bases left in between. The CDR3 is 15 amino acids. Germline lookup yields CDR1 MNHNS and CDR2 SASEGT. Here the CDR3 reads CASSEQGRFPYEQYF. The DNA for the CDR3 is TGTGCCAGCAGTGAACAGGGTAGATTTCCCTACGAGCAGTACTTC.

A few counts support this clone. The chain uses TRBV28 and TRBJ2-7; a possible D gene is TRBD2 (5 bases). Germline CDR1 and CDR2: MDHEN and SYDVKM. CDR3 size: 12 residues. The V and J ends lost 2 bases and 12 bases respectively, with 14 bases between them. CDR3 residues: CASSLRTDERYF. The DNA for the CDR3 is TGTGCCAGCAGTTTACGGACTGACGAGAGGTACTTC.

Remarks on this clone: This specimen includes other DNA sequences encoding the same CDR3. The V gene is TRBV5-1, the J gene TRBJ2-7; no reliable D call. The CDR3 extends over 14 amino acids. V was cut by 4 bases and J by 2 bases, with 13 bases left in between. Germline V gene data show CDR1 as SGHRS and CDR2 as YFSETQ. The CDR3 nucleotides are TGCGCCAGCAGCGGTCCAGCCGGAGCCTACGAGCAGTACTTC. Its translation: CASSGPAGAYEQYF.

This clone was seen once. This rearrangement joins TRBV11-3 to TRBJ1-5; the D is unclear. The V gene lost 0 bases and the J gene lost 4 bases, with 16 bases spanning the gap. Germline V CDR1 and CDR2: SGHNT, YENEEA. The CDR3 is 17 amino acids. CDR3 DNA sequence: TGTGCCAGCAGCTTAGAAGTGGGGAGGGCCCTTAATCAGCCCCAGCATTTT. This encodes CASSLEVGRALNQPQHF.

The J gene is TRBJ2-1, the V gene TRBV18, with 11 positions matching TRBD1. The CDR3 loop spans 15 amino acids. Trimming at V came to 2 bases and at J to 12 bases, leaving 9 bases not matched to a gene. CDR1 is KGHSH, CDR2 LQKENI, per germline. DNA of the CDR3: TGTGCCAGCTCACCAGTAGGACAGGGGGCTGTTAGGCAGTTCTTC. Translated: CASSPVGQGAVRQFF.

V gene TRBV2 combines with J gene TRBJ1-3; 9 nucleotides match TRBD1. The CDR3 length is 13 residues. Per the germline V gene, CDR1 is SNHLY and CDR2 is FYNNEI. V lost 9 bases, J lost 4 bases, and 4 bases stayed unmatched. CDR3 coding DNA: TGTGCCAGGGGACAGGGCACAGGAAACACCATATATTTT. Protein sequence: CARGQGTGNTIYF.

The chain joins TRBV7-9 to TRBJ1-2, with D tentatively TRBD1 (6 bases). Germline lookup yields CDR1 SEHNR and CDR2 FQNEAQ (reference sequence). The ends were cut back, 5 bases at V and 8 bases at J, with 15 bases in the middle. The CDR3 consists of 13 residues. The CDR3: CASSPHGGLGYTF. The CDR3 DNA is TGTGCCAGCAGCCCCCACGGGGGCTTAGGCTACACCTTC.